Listed below are T cell receptor beta chains from one sample, sequenced in a study of siplizumab effects on memory and regulatory T cells. Sequencing was performed with immunoSEQ multiplex PCR; in TCRdb, only in-frame clones are kept and a portion is missing. The profile shows some 100,000 clones, about 91% of them singletons. Sample: CD4+ T cells sorted from blood. The receptors here all came from a human donor in good health. Some clones in this sample may be carry-over from other donors' samples. CDR3s include the opening cysteine and the closing phenylalanine or tryptophan. The D gene is left open where the match is weak. A clone size is listed for some rows: how often the clone was seen (once, few, many), or a class if it is expanded.

D gene | clone size | J gene | V gene | CDR3 protein | CDR3 DNA
NA | NA | TRBJ2-7 | TRBV9 | CASSPLRGPSYEQYF | TGTGCCAGCAGCCCCCTCCGGGGGCCCTCCTACGAGCAGTACTTC
TRBD2 | NA | TRBJ2-5 | TRBV5-1 | CASRGGLASGETQYF | TGCGCCAGCAGGGGGGGACTAGCGAGTGGGGAGACCCAGTACTTC
NA | few | TRBJ1-1 | TRBV27 | CASSNLQGRRNTEAFF | TGTGCCAGCAGTAACCTTCAGGGGCGCCGGAACACTGAAGCTTTCTTT
TRBD1 | NA | TRBJ1-4 | TRBV28 | CASINSGQLNEKLFF | TGTGCCAGCATCAATTCGGGACAGCTTAATGAAAAACTGTTTTTT
NA | once | TRBJ2-5 | TRBV4-1 | CASSQVWGETQYF | TGCGCCAGCAGCCAAGTTTGGGGAGAGACCCAGTACTTC
NA | NA | TRBJ2-2 | TRBV5-4 | CASSKEGVQPPGELFF | TGTGCCAGCAGCAAGGAAGGGGTACAGCCCCCCGGGGAGCTGTTTTTT
NA | NA | TRBJ1-4 | TRBV6-6 | CASVPGQLTEKLFF | TGTGCCAGCGTTCCTGGACAGCTTACTGAAAAACTGTTTTTT
NA | NA | TRBJ2-1 | TRBV29-1 | CSVKGESSSYNEQFF | TGCAGCGTTAAAGGCGAAAGCAGCTCCTACAATGAGCAGTTCTTC
NA | NA | TRBJ2-3 | TRBV10-3 | CAISGGLSPTDTQYF | TGTGCCATCAGTGGGGGACTTTCTCCCACAGATACGCAGTATTTT
TRBD1 | NA | TRBJ1-1 | TRBV9 | CASSGGAGGSEAFF | TGTGCCAGCAGCGGCGGAGCAGGGGGGTCTGAAGCTTTCTTT
TRBD1 | NA | TRBJ1-5 | TRBV2 | CASSANRGNQPQHF | TGTGCCAGCAGTGCGAACAGGGGAAATCAGCCCCAGCATTTT
NA | NA | TRBJ2-7 | TRBV6-7 | CASTTGTPGEQYF | TGTGCCAGCACCACCGGGACCCCGGGGGAGCAGTACTTC
NA | NA | TRBJ1-2 | TRBV28 | CASTGGYGYTF | TGTGCCAGCACGGGGGGCTATGGCTACACCTTC
NA | NA | TRBJ2-1 | TRBV2 | CASSVGGGGFNEQFF | TGTGCCAGCAGTGTCGGAGGGGGCGGTTTCAATGAGCAGTTCTTC
TRBD1 | once | TRBJ2-7 | TRBV5-1 | CASSLVYGTGPYEQYF | TGCGCCAGCAGCTTGGTTTACGGGACAGGCCCCTACGAGCAGTACTTC
NA | NA | TRBJ2-7 | TRBV28 | CASSPGGAVDEQYF | TGTGCCAGCAGCCCGGGGGGCGCGGTCGACGAGCAGTACTTC
NA | once | TRBJ2-1 | TRBV15 | CATSRGPSGRGRYNEQFF | TGTGCCACCAGCAGAGGGCCTTCGGGCAGGGGGAGGTACAATGAGCAGTTCTTC
TRBD1 | NA | TRBJ1-2 | TRBV4-2 | CASSQGQYYGYTF | TGTGCCAGCAGCCAGGGACAGTACTATGGCTACACCTTC
NA | NA | TRBJ1-2 | TRBV30 | CAWSVGLLYGYTF | TGTGCCTGGAGCGTGGGCCTCCTTTATGGCTACACCTTC
NA | once | TRBJ1-1 | TRBV2 | CASSESAGSEAFF | TGTGCCAGCAGTGAAAGCGCTGGCAGTGAAGCTTTCTTT
NA | once | TRBJ1-1 | TRBV28 | CASSFGGLMNTEAFF | TGTGCCAGCAGTTTTGGGGGTCTGATGAACACTGAAGCTTTCTTT
TRBD2 | NA | TRBJ2-2 | TRBV7-3 | CASSLNGRGNTGELFF | TGTGCCAGCAGCTTAAACGGGAGGGGGAACACCGGGGAGCTGTTTTTT
NA | NA | TRBJ2-7 | TRBV18 | CASSPYGGAYEQYF | TGTGCCAGCTCACCGTACGGGGGAGCCTACGAGCAGTACTTC
NA | NA | TRBJ2-1 | TRBV5-6 | CASSIGHNIPLSYNEQFF | TGTGCCAGCAGCATAGGACACAACATACCCCTCAGCTACAATGAGCAGTTCTTC
TRBD2 | NA | TRBJ2-1 | TRBV29-1 | CSLALAGLYNEQFF | TGCAGCCTCGCACTAGCGGGACTGTACAATGAGCAGTTCTTC
NA | NA | TRBJ1-2 | TRBV18 | CASSPQTANYGYTF | TGTGCCAGCTCACCACAAACAGCTAACTATGGCTACACCTTC
NA | NA | TRBJ1-1 | TRBV28 | CASSSGTHRNTEAFF | TGTGCCAGCAGTTCCGGGACACACAGAAACACTGAAGCTTTCTTT
NA | NA | TRBJ2-3 | TRBV25-1 | CASSLKGETDTQYF | TGTGCCAGCAGTTTGAAGGGGGAAACAGATACGCAGTATTTT
NA | NA | TRBJ2-5 | TRBV11-3 | CASSLGRETQYF | TGTGCCAGCAGCTTGGGCAGAGAGACCCAGTACTTC
NA | once | TRBJ2-4 | TRBV5-1 | CASSFSRGSQNIQYF | TGCGCCAGCAGCTTCTCGCGGGGATCCCAAAACATTCAGTACTTC
NA | NA | TRBJ2-5 | TRBV5-6 | CASSLDIQETQYF | TGTGCCAGCAGCTTGGACATACAAGAGACCCAGTACTTC
NA | NA | TRBJ2-7 | TRBV20-1 | CSAAGVEQYF | TGCAGTGCAGCGGGTGTCGAGCAGTACTTC
NA | NA | TRBJ1-5 | TRBV19 | CATRAQAQKLGSNQPQHF | TGTGCCACCCGGGCGCAGGCCCAAAAACTCGGGAGCAATCAGCCCCAGCATTTT
NA | NA | TRBJ1-1 | TRBV11-3 | CASPTGGMSGTEAFF | TGTGCCAGTCCGACGGGGGGAATGAGTGGCACTGAAGCTTTCTTT
TRBD1 | NA | TRBJ1-4 | TRBV6-5 | CASSYSAGQGNEKLFF | TGTGCCAGCAGTTACTCGGCGGGACAGGGAAATGAAAAACTGTTTTTT
TRBD2 | NA | TRBJ2-5 | TRBV25-1 | CASSDATGGIETQYF | TGTGCCAGCAGTGATGCTACGGGAGGAATTGAGACCCAGTACTTC
NA | NA | TRBJ2-6 | TRBV6-4 | CASRGWSGANVLTF | TGTGCCAGCAGGGGTTGGTCTGGGGCCAACGTCCTGACTTTC
TRBD2 | NA | TRBJ2-6 | TRBV7-3 | CASSLNPSGSSGANVLTF | TGTGCCAGCAGCTTAAATCCTAGCGGGAGCTCTGGGGCCAACGTCCTGACTTTC
NA | NA | TRBJ1-5 | TRBV6-1 | CASSHTDRQPQHF | TGTGCCAGCAGTCATACGGACCGGCAGCCCCAGCATTTT
NA | NA | TRBJ2-2 | TRBV27 | CASTRAGELFF | TGTGCCAGCACCCGTGCCGGGGAGCTGTTTTTT
TRBD2 | NA | TRBJ2-6 | TRBV19 | CASTLLALASGANVLTF | TGTGCCAGTACCCTACTAGCGCTCGCCTCTGGGGCCAACGTCCTGACTTTC